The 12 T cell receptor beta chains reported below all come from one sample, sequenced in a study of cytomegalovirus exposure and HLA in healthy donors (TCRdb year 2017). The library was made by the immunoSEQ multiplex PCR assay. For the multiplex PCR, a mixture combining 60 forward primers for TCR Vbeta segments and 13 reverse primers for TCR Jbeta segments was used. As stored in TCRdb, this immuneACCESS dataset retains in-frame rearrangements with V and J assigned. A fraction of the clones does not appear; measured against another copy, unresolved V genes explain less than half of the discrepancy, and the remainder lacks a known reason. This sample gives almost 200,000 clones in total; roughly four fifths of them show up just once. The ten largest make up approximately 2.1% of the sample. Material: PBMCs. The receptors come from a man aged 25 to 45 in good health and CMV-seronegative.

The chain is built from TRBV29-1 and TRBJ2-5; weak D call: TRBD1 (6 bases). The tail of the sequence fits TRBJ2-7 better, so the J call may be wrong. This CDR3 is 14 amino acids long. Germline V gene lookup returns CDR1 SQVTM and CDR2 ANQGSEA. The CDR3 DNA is TGCAGCGCCATCGAAACAGGGATTCCCTACGAGCAGTACTTC. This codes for CSAIETGIPYEQYF.

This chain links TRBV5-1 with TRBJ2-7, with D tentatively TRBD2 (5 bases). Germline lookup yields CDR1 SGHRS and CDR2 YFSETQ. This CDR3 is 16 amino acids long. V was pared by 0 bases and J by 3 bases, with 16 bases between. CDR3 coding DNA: TGCGCCAGCAGCTTGGGTCTCGGGGTACCCTTCTACGAGCAGTACTTC. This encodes CASSLGLGVPFYEQYF.

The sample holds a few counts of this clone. CDR3 DNA: TGTGCCAGCAGTTCTACAGGAGTTACTTATACGCAGTATTTT. Translating gives CASSSTGVTYTQYF. This rearrangement joins TRBV28 to TRBJ2-3; maybe TRBD1 (5 bases). The CDR3 runs to 14 residues. V dropped 4 bases and J dropped 7 bases, with 15 bases sitting between them. Germline values: CDR1 MDHEN, CDR2 SYDVKM.

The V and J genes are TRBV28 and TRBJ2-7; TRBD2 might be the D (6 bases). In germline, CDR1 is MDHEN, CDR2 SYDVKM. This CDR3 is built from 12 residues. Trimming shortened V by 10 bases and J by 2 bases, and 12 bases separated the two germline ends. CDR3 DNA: TGTGCCACCGGGACTCCCCCCTACGAGCAGTACTTC. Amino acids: CATGTPPYEQYF.

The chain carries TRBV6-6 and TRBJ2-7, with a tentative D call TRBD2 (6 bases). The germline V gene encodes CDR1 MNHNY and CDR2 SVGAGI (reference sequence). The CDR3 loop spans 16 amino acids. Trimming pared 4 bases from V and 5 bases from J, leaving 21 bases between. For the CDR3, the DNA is TGTGCCAGCAGTTCCACCGACCGGGGGTATCTCAACGAGCAGTACTTC. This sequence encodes CASSSTDRGYLNEQYF.

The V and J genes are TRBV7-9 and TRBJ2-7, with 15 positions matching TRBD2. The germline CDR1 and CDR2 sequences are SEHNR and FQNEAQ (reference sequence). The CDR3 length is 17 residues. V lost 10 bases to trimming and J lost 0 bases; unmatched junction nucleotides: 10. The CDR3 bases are TGTGCCACCAATACCCGGACTAGCGGGAGGGTCTCCTACGAGCAGTACTTC. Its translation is CATNTRTSGRVSYEQYF.

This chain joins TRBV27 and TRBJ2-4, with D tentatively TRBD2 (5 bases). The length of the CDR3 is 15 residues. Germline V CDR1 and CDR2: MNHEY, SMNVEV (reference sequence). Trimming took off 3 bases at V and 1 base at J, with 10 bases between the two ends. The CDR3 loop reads CASSLNGVAKNIQYF. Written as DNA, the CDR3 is TGTGCCAGCAGTTTGAACGGGGTGGCCAAAAACATTCAGTACTTC.

Written as DNA, the CDR3 is TGTGCCAGCAGCTTAGGCCCAAGGACTAGCGGGAAGACCGGGGAGCTGTTTTTT. It yields the protein CASSLGPRTSGKTGELFF. The chain joins TRBV11-2 to TRBJ2-2; TRBD2 matches 12 bases. CDR1 SGHAT and CDR2 FQNNGV come from the germline V gene. This CDR3 is built from 18 residues. Trimming at V came to 1 base and at J to 5 bases, leaving 8 bases not matched to a gene.

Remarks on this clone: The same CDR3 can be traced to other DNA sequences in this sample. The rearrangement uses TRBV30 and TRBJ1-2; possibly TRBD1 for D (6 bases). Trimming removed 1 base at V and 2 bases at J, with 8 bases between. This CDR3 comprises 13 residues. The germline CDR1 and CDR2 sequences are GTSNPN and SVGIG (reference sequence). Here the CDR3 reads CAWSAQGNYGYTF. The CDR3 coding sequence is TGTGCCTGGAGTGCCCAGGGGAACTATGGCTACACCTTC.

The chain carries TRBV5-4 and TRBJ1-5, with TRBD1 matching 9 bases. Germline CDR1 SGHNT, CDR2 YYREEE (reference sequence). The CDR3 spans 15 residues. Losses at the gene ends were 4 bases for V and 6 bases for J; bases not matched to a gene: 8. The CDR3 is CASSTPGQGTQPQHF. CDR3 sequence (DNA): TGTGCCAGCAGCACCCCGGGACAGGGTACTCAGCCCCAGCATTTT.

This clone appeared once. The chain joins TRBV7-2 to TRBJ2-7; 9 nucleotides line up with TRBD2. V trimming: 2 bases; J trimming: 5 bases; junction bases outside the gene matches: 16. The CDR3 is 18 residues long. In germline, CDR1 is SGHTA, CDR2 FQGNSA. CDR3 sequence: CASSLLWREGSVRDEQYF. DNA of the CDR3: TGTGCCAGCAGCTTATTGTGGCGGGAGGGCTCAGTTCGCGACGAGCAGTACTTC.

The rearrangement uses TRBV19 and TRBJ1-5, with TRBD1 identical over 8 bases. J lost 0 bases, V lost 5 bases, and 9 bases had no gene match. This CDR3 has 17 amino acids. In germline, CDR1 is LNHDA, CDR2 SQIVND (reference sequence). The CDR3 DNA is TGTGCCAGTAGTGCCACCTCAGGGGGCCATAGCAATCAGCCCCAGCATTTT. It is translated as CASSATSGGHSNQPQHF.